The 13 T cell receptor beta chains reported below all come from one sample, sequenced in a study of T cells after yellow fever vaccination. TCRdb independently ran MiXCR on the 5' RACE reads; one entry per CDR3 protein. The sample contains 25,000 to 30,000 distinct CDR3 sequences, 4% to 5% of which appear only once. The specimen comprised PBMCs, either bulk or a sorted T-cell subset (CD4+, CD8+, memory, or dextramer-sorted; not recorded which), sampled on the day of the yellow fever booster vaccination. Receptors originate from a man aged 18 to 35 who received the YFV17D yellow fever vaccine.

This clonotype showed up many times. The rearrangement uses TRBV5-1 and TRBJ1-4; TRBD1 might be the D (6 bases). CDR3 length equals 16 residues. Trimming stripped 0 bases from V and 8 bases from J, with 17 bases between. Germline loops: CDR1 SGHRS, CDR2 YFSETQ. The CDR3 sequence: CASSLGPPGVGEKLFF. Here the CDR3 DNA reads TGCGCCAGCAGCTTGGGCCCACCAGGGGTCGGCGAAAAACTGTTTTTT.

This clonotype was found many times. The chain joins TRBV28 to TRBJ1-5; the match to TRBD1 covers 7 bases. Germline CDR1 MDHEN, CDR2 SYDVKM. J lost 4 bases, V lost 6 bases, and 12 bases had no gene match. The CDR3 loop spans 16 amino acids. In nucleotides, the CDR3 is TGTGCCAGCAGGATATTCCGGGACAGCTCTAATCAGCCCCAGCATTTT. Encoded protein: CASRIFRDSSNQPQHF. Looking up the rest from reference TRBV28 and TRBJ1-5 gives the full variable domain: DVKVTQSSRYLVKRTGEKVFLECVQDMDHENMFWYRQDPGLGLRLIYFSYDVKMKEKGDIPEGYSVSREKKERFSLILESASTNQTSMYLCASRIFRDSSNQPQHFGDGTRLSIL.

This clonotype came up many times. The CDR3 protein is CASSSVSVTEQYF. CDR3 in DNA: TGTGCCAGCAGCTCCGTCTCAGTCACGGAGCAGTACTTC. The chain has TRBV5-6 and TRBJ2-7; D gene uncertain. Trimming removed 3 bases from V and 7 bases from J, with 14 bases in between. The V gene's germline CDR1 is SGHDT and CDR2 YYEEEE. The CDR3 covers 13 residues.

In its sample, this clonotype was seen many times. V usage is TRBV12-3 or TRBV12-4 and J usage is TRBJ1-4; TRBD1 matches at 9 bases. The CDR3 totals 15 residues. Germline trimming cut 3 bases from V and 8 bases from J; bases unmatched to any gene: 7. The CDR3 region has the DNA TGTGCCAGCAGTTTCGGGACAGGGCTCATCGAAAAACTGTTTTTT. It encodes CASSFGTGLIEKLFF.

This clonotype was detected ten times or more. The V gene is TRBV12-3 or TRBV12-4, the J gene TRBJ2-7; D possibly corresponds to TRBD1 (5 bases). The CDR3 extends over 15 amino acids. Deletions cut 4 bases from V and 2 bases from J, with 15 bases between. CDR3 bases: TGTGCCAGCAGTTCCCACCAGACAGCGACCTACGAGCAGTACTTC. Amino acids: CASSSHQTATYEQYF.

In its sample, this clonotype was seen many times. The V call is TRBV7-3, the J call TRBJ2-1, with 8 bases aligning to TRBD2. This CDR3 comprises 14 residues. The V gene end was trimmed by 2 bases and the J gene end by 8 bases; junction bases not matched to a gene: 5. Germline V lookup: CDR1 SGHTA, CDR2 FQGTGA. The DNA for the CDR3 is TGTGCCAGCAGCTTAGCGGGGGGCGGCTATGAGCAGTTCTTC. It encodes CASSLAGGGYEQFF.

This clonotype was recorded a few times. CDR3 region: CASSSRIFTEAFF. CDR3 nucleotide sequence: TGTGCCAGCAGCTCACGGATATTCACTGAAGCTTTCTTT. The J gene is TRBJ1-1, the V gene TRBV7-8; D remains ambiguous. V lost 4 bases to trimming and J lost 4 bases, with 10 bases between them. In germline, CDR1 is SGHVS, CDR2 FQNEAQ. The CDR3 contains 13 residues.

This clonotype was recorded a few times. The chain combines TRBV18 with TRBJ2-5; 8 bases map to TRBD2. The CDR3 has 17 amino acids. J was trimmed by 0 bases and V by 1 base; bases with no gene match: 7. Germline V CDR1 and CDR2: KGHSH, LQKENI. This CDR3 reads CASSPLSTSGYQETQYF. CDR3 coding DNA: TGTGCCAGCTCACCACTTAGTACTAGCGGATACCAAGAGACCCAGTACTTC. Looking up the rest from reference TRBV18 and TRBJ2-5 gives the full variable domain: NAGVMQNPRHLVRRRGQEARLRCSPMKGHSHVYWYRQLPEEGLKFMVYLQKENIIDESGMPKERFSAEFPKEGPSILRIQQVVRGDSAAYFCASSPLSTSGYQETQYFGPGTRLLVL.

This clonotype occurred many times. This sequence joins TRBV4-2 and TRBJ2-7; 9 nucleotides line up with TRBD1. Germline CDR1 is LGHNA and CDR2 is YNFKEQ. The V segment lost 4 bases and the J segment 6 bases; nucleotides outside the gene matches: 10. The CDR3 contains 15 residues. Here the CDR3 DNA reads TGTGCCAGCAGCCCAGAGACAGGGGGAGTGGGCGAGCAGTACTTC. This codes for CASSPETGGVGEQYF.

Concerning this clonotype: One end of the junction is discordant with germline, which a read error may explain. The chain combines TRBV12-3 or TRBV12-4 with TRBJ2-7; D is possibly TRBD1 (5 bases). This CDR3 region has 14 residues. The CDR3 loop reads CASSRQWGSYGQYF. The DNA for the CDR3 is TGTGCCAGCAGCCGACAGTGGGGCTCCTACGGGCAGTACTTC.

This clonotype was detected many times. The V gene is TRBV20-1, the J gene TRBJ1-2; D remains ambiguous. Per germline, CDR1 DFQATT and CDR2 SNEGSKA (reference sequence). The CDR3 has 13 amino acids. Trimming removed 3 bases at V and 4 bases at J, with 12 bases between. The CDR3 DNA reads TGCAGTGCTAGGGGATATAAGGGCTATGGCTACACCTTC. Translated: CSARGYKGYGYTF.

This clonotype was picked up many times. The chain is built from TRBV7-2 and TRBJ1-5; TRBD1 matches 8 bases. The trim removed 5 bases at V and 6 bases at J, leaving 15 bases unmatched. There are 17 residues in the CDR3. Per germline, CDR1 SGHTA and CDR2 FQGNSA. CDR3 sequence: CASSADQGALSGQPQHF. For the CDR3, the DNA is TGTGCCAGCAGCGCAGATCAGGGGGCCTTAAGCGGTCAGCCCCAGCATTTT.

This clonotype was picked up a small number of times. J is TRBJ1-5 and V is TRBV7-9; possible D gene TRBD1, 6 bases. The V end lost 5 bases, the J end lost 1 base, and 15 bases lay between the germline ends. This CDR3 region has 16 residues. CDR1 SEHNR and CDR2 FQNEAQ come from the germline V gene (reference sequence). CDR3 residues: CASSQVGQNSNQPQHF. CDR3 nucleotide sequence: TGTGCCAGCAGCCAAGTAGGACAGAACAGCAATCAGCCCCAGCATTTT. The full variable domain, in which reference TRBV7-9 and TRBJ1-5 provide the parts outside the CDR3, is DTGVSQNPRHKITKRGQNVTFRCDPISEHNRLYWYRQTLGQGPEFLTYFQNEAQLEKSRLLSDRFSAERPKGSFSTLEIQRTEQGDSAMYLCASSQVGQNSNQPQHFGDGTRLSIL.